This paragraph covers one T cell receptor (beta chain) sequence. This entry comes from a study of T cells expressing NK-cell markers. CDR3 length: 22 residues. The V gene's germline CDR1 is SEHNR and CDR2 FQNEAQ (reference sequence). TCRdb re-analyzed the 5' RACE reads; it lists each CDR3 protein once, without DNA. The ten most abundant clones cover roughly 10% of a sample with about 400,000 distinct CDR3 sequences. The clonotype originates from a woman between 50 and 59 years old in good health. Sequenced: blood T cells: a sorted CD56 or NKG2C T cell subset, CD4+ or CD8+ T cells, or bulk PBMC T cells (not recorded which). The chain is built from TRBV7-9 and TRBJ2-1; TCRdb indicates TRBD2, and absent DNA this call remains unverified. The CDR3 sequence is CASSHPIPASGRAAGPYNEQFF.